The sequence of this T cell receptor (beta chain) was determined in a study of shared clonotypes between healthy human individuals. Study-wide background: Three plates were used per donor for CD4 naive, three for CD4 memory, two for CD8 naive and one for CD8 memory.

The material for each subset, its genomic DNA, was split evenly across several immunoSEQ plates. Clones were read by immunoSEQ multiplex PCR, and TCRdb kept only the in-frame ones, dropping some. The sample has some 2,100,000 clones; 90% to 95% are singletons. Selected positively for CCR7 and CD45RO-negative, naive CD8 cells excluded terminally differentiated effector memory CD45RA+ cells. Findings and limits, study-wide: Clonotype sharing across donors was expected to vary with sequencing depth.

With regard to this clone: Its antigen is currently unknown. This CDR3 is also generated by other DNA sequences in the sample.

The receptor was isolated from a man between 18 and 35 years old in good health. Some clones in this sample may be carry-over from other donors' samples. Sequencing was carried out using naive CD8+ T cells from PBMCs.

The CDR3 DNA reads as TGTGCCAGCAGCGTTAGCGGGAGGGCCTCCTACAATGAGCAGTTCTTC. This codes for CASSVSGRASYNEQFF. The gene calls are TRBV11-3 and TRBJ2-1; 11 bases fit TRBD2. Germline lookup yields CDR1 SGHNT and CDR2 YENEEA. The CDR3 spans 16 residues. V lost 5 bases and J lost 0; bases outside the gene matches: 3.